These 26 T cell receptor beta chains came from one sample sequenced in a study of long-term antiretroviral therapy in people with HIV. Sequencing relied on immunoSEQ assay v3.0, run at survey level. The method was immunoSEQ multiplex PCR; TCRdb's version includes in-frame clones alone and lacks a portion of them. Of 40,000 or so clones in the sample, around four fifths are singletons; the top ten hold around 14%. The sample consisted of unsorted PBMCs, taken 0.3 years after starting antiretroviral therapy. These receptors were obtained from a man aged 18 to 35 with HIV.

The chain recombines TRBV27 with TRBJ2-2; TRBD1 aligns across 7 bases. The germline V gene has CDR1 MNHEY and CDR2 SMNVEV (reference sequence). Unmatched junction bases numbered 3, after V lost 2 bases and J lost 3 bases. The CDR3 consists of 15 residues. The CDR3 loop reads CASSLKGAYTGELFF. The CDR3 DNA reads as TGTGCCAGCAGTTTAAAGGGGGCGTACACCGGGGAGCTGTTTTTT.

This chain joins TRBV6-5 and TRBJ2-7; the match to TRBD1 covers 12 bases. The germline V gene encodes CDR1 MNHEY and CDR2 SVGAGI. Trimming cost V 7 bases and J 5 bases; bases outside gene matches: 6. There are 14 residues in the CDR3. CDR3 sequence reads: CASNLRDRGHEQYF. DNA of the CDR3: TGTGCCAGCAACCTCCGGGACAGGGGGCACGAGCAGTACTTC.

J is TRBJ1-4 and V is TRBV7-2; tentatively, D is TRBD1 (6 bases). V lost 0 bases and J lost 6, with 11 bases in between. CDR1 SGHTA and CDR2 FQGNSA come from the germline V gene. CDR3 size: 15 residues. The CDR3 nucleotides are TGTGCCAGCAGCTTAGCTACAGGGAAAGATGAAAAACTGTTTTTT. It yields the protein CASSLATGKDEKLFF.

V usage is TRBV2 and J usage is TRBJ2-3, with 9 bases that match TRBD2. CDR1 and CDR2 from the germline V gene are SNHLY and FYNNEI. CDR3 length equals 16 residues. V dropped 7 bases and J dropped 1; count of bases not matched to a gene: 9. The CDR3 nucleotides are TGTGCCAGCACCAGGGGGGTAGCGGGGGGCACAGATACGCAGTATTTT. This codes for CASTRGVAGGTDTQYF.

V is TRBV2 and J is TRBJ1-5; D is uncertain. CDR1 and CDR2 from the germline V gene are SNHLY and FYNNEI. V dropped 6 bases and J dropped 6 bases, with 12 bases sitting between them. The CDR3 covers 13 residues. The DNA of the CDR3 is TGTGCCAGCAGCGGCCTAGCAGCTCAGCCCCAGCATTTT. Translation gives CASSGLAAQPQHF.

The genes are TRBV13 and TRBJ2-1, with 9 bases fitting TRBD1. Germline V gives CDR1 PRHDT, CDR2 FYEKMQ (reference sequence). Trimming took 5 bases from V and 2 from J; bases not matched to a gene: 4. The CDR3 is made up of 15 amino acids. CDR3 bases: TGTGCCAGCAGCCCGGACAGGGGCGCCTACAATGAGCAGTTCTTC. Residues: CASSPDRGAYNEQFF.

The chain is built from TRBV27 and TRBJ2-7; no reliable D call. Germline V gene data show CDR1 as MNHEY and CDR2 as SMNVEV (reference sequence). Trimming took 3 bases from V and 3 from J, leaving 12 bases between them. This CDR3 contains 14 residues. CDR3 sequence (DNA): TGTGCCAGCAGTTTGTCACGGCGGAACTACGAGCAGTACTTC. Amino acid sequence: CASSLSRRNYEQYF.

This chain connects TRBV11-1 to TRBJ2-2, with 7 bases fitting TRBD2. Trimming at V came to 10 bases and at J to 4 bases, leaving 6 bases not matched to a gene. Germline CDR1 and CDR2: SGHAT and FQDESV (reference sequence). The CDR3 spans 13 residues. The CDR3 DNA follows: TGTGCCACCTCGCTAGCGGCCACCGGGGAGCTGTTTTTT. This translates into CATSLAATGELFF.

This chain uses TRBV7-2 with TRBJ1-2, with 9 bases that match TRBD1. Germline CDR1 SGHTA, CDR2 FQGNSA. This CDR3 has 15 amino acids. V was pared by 1 base and J by 8 bases, with 8 bases of the junction left unmatched. The CDR3: CASSLVGQGFFGYTF. In DNA form, the CDR3 reads TGTGCCAGCAGCTTAGTCGGACAGGGGTTTTTCGGCTACACCTTC.

V is TRBV27 and J is TRBJ2-1; a weak D match, TRBD1 (5 bases). Germline V gives CDR1 MNHEY, CDR2 SMNVEV (reference sequence). The CDR3 has 15 amino acids. The V end was cut by 3 bases, the J end by 9 bases, with 18 bases between. The CDR3 loop reads CASSFWQGSRGEQFF. DNA for the CDR3: TGTGCCAGCAGTTTCTGGCAGGGCAGTAGAGGTGAGCAGTTCTTC.

V gene TRBV19 combines with J gene TRBJ2-1; D not certain. From germline, CDR1 is LNHDA and CDR2 SQIVND (reference sequence). V was cut by 3 bases and J by 2 bases, with 11 bases left in between. The CDR3 contains 15 residues. Here the CDR3 reads CASSIAIGPYNEQFF. The CDR3 DNA sequence: TGTGCCAGTAGTATCGCTATCGGGCCCTACAATGAGCAGTTCTTC.

The chain couples TRBV5-5 to TRBJ1-2; D is ambiguous. Germline-derived CDR1 and CDR2 are SGHKS and YYEKEE (reference sequence). The CDR3 sequence is 13 residues long. V lost 3 bases to trimming and J lost 6 bases, with 12 bases between them. The CDR3 loop reads CASSSSSQDGYTF. CDR3 coding DNA: TGTGCCAGCAGCTCCTCGTCCCAGGATGGCTACACCTTC.

The DNA for the CDR3 is TGTGCCAGCACCAGGGGGAAGCGGCAGTACTTC. As protein: CASTRGKRQYF. The V gene is TRBV6-5, the J gene TRBJ2-7, with 7 bases fitting TRBD1. Per the germline V gene, CDR1 is MNHEY and CDR2 is SVGAGI. Losses at the gene ends were 7 bases for V and 9 bases for J; bases not matched to a gene: 6. The CDR3 has 11 amino acids.

CDR3 sequence: CASSSKRGSEKLFF. The CDR3 coding sequence is TGTGCCAGCAGCTCCAAGAGGGGTTCTGAAAAACTGTTTTTT. The chain couples TRBV7-8 to TRBJ1-4; perhaps TRBD1 as D (5 bases). Trimming took off 4 bases at V and 7 bases at J, with 13 bases between the two ends. The CDR3 consists of 14 residues. Germline CDR1 and CDR2: SGHVS and FQNEAQ.

The chain recombines TRBV7-3 with TRBJ1-2; maybe TRBD1 (5 bases). The V gene's germline CDR1 is SGHTA and CDR2 FQGTGA. Deletions cut 5 bases from V and 2 bases from J, with 12 bases between. The length of the CDR3 is 14 residues. The CDR3 DNA follows: TGTGCCAGCAGCCCCTGGGGGAGAAACTATGGCTACACCTTC. Its translation: CASSPWGRNYGYTF.

The chain couples TRBV5-1 to TRBJ2-7; no firm D call. In germline, CDR1 is SGHRS, CDR2 YFSETQ. The CDR3 has 12 residues. V lost 4 bases and J 3 bases, leaving 8 bases between the germline ends. The chain's CDR3 is CASSGSFYEQYF. The CDR3 DNA follows: TGCGCCAGCAGCGGCAGCTTCTACGAGCAGTACTTC.

This chain connects TRBV27 to TRBJ2-6; D ambiguous. The ends were cut back, 6 bases at V and 2 bases at J, with 17 bases in the middle. This CDR3 is built from 17 residues. Looked up from germline, CDR1 is MNHEY and CDR2 is SMNVEV (reference sequence). This CDR3 is CASSLTAIKPGANVLTF. DNA of the CDR3: TGTGCCAGCAGCTTAACGGCTATTAAACCTGGGGCCAACGTCCTGACTTTC. The full variable domain, rest sourced from reference TRBV27 and TRBJ2-6, is EAQVTQNPRYLITVTGKKLTVTCSQNMNHEYMSWYRQDPGLGLRQIYYSMNVEVTDKGDVPEGYKVSRKEKRNFPLILESPSPNQTSLYFCASSLTAIKPGANVLTFGAGSRLTVL.

V usage is TRBV5-5 and J usage is TRBJ1-2, with D uncertain. Germline assignment: CDR1 SGHKS and CDR2 YYEKEE (reference sequence). CDR3 length equals 13 residues. V was trimmed by 4 bases and J by 0 bases, leaving 7 bases between them. The CDR3 region has the DNA TGTGCCAGCAGCGGGGAAGCTAACTATGGCTACACCTTC. Its protein product is CASSGEANYGYTF.

The V call is TRBV4-2, the J call TRBJ1-4; D is unclear. CDR1 is LGHNA and CDR2 is YNFKEQ in the germline V gene. The CDR3 sequence is 15 residues long. V lost 0 bases and J lost 5, with 10 bases in between. The DNA for the CDR3 is TGTGCCAGCAGCCAAGAGGGAATCGGGAATGAAAAACTGTTTTTT. Its translation: CASSQEGIGNEKLFF.

The chain combines TRBV13 with TRBJ2-7, with 11 bases fitting TRBD2. The germline CDR1 and CDR2 sequences are PRHDT and FYEKMQ (reference sequence). V lost 5 bases, J lost 5 bases, and 8 bases stayed unmatched. The CDR3 is 15 amino acids. DNA for the CDR3: TGTGCCAGCAGCCAAATAGCGGGGGGGATACACGAGCAGTACTTC. It encodes CASSQIAGGIHEQYF. Supplemented by reference TRBV13 and TRBJ2-7, the full variable domain reads AAGVIQSPRHLIKEKRETATLKCYPIPRHDTVYWYQQGPGQDPQFLISFYEKMQSDKGSIPDRFSAQQFSDYHSELNMSSLELGDSALYFCASSQIAGGIHEQYFGPGTRLTVT.

The genes are TRBV2 and TRBJ1-5, with TRBD1 matching 8 bases. The V gene end was trimmed by 6 bases and the J gene end by 0 bases; junction bases not matched to a gene: 7. Germline values: CDR1 SNHLY, CDR2 FYNNEI. There are 16 residues in the CDR3. In nucleotides, the CDR3 is TGTGCCAGCAGGGATCGGACAGGGTATAGCAATCAGCCCCAGCATTTT. It encodes CASRDRTGYSNQPQHF. The full variable domain, rest sourced from reference TRBV2 and TRBJ1-5, is EPEVTQTPSHQVTQMGQEVILRCVPISNHLYFYWYRQILGQKVEFLVSFYNNEISEKSEIFDDQFSVERPDGSNFTLKIRSTKLEDSAMYFCASRDRTGYSNQPQHFGDGTRLSIL.

The chain couples TRBV7-2 to TRBJ2-3; unclear D gene. Germline CDR1 SGHTA, CDR2 FQGNSA. This CDR3 is 15 amino acids long. V shed 3 bases and J shed 4 bases, with 14 bases lying between them. CDR3 amino acids: CASSFGPLPPDTQYF. In DNA form, the CDR3 reads TGTGCCAGCAGCTTTGGACCCCTCCCCCCAGATACGCAGTATTTT.

The rearrangement uses TRBV7-8 and TRBJ1-2, with a weak D call TRBD1 (5 bases). CDR1 is SGHVS and CDR2 is FQNEAQ in the germline V gene. This CDR3 comprises 15 residues. Trimming pared 1 base from V and 2 bases from J, leaving 11 bases between. The CDR3 spells CASSLERGGNYGYTF. Here the CDR3 DNA reads TGTGCCAGCAGCTTAGAACGCGGGGGGAACTATGGCTACACCTTC. Based on the CDR3 plus reference TRBV7-8 and TRBJ1-2, the full variable domain is GAGVSQSPRYKVAKRGQDVALRCDPISGHVSLFWYQQALGQGPEFLTYFQNEAQLDKSGLPSDRFFAERPEGSVSTLKIQRTQQEDSAVYLCASSLERGGNYGYTFGSGTRLTVV.

V usage is TRBV5-1 and J usage is TRBJ2-3, with D perhaps matching TRBD2 (5 bases). The CDR3 loop spans 14 amino acids. Trimming removed 5 bases at V and 0 bases at J, with 10 bases between. Germline values: CDR1 SGHRS, CDR2 YFSETQ. CDR3 nucleotide sequence: TGCGCCAGCAGGGTCTGGACTAGCACAGATACGCAGTATTTT. It encodes CASRVWTSTDTQYF.

The rearrangement links TRBV18 to TRBJ1-1, with no clear D. Trimming cost V 3 bases and J 1 base, with 9 bases left between them. In germline, CDR1 is KGHSH, CDR2 LQKENI. CDR3 length: 14 amino acids. The DNA for the CDR3 is TGTGCCAGCTCACCCCTTTCACCGAACACTGAAGCTTTCTTT. It encodes CASSPLSPNTEAFF. The full variable domain, completed using reference TRBV18 and TRBJ1-1, is NAGVMQNPRHLVRRRGQEARLRCSPMKGHSHVYWYRQLPEEGLKFMVYLQKENIIDESGMPKERFSAEFPKEGPSILRIQQVVRGDSAAYFCASSPLSPNTEAFFGQGTRLTVV.

This rearrangement joins TRBV2 to TRBJ1-2; 8 bases map to TRBD1. Germline trimming cut 6 bases from V and 3 bases from J; bases unmatched to any gene: 9. This CDR3 region has 15 residues. Germline V gene lookup returns CDR1 SNHLY and CDR2 FYNNEI. DNA for the CDR3: TGTGCCAGCAGCTCCTCTTCGACAGGGGACTATGGCTACACCTTC. Translated, it gives CASSSSSTGDYGYTF.